These T cell receptor beta chains were read from a single sample in a study of CD8+ T cells in alopecia areata. Libraries were prepared by immunoSEQ multiplex PCR; TCRdb keeps only in-frame clonotypes and omits some of them. Among 200,000 to 250,000 clones listed, roughly 56% were seen once. The material sequenced was CD4+ T cells sorted from blood, taken at week 4, from a patient treated with tofacitinib. These receptors were collected from a human donor with alopecia areata. CDR3s include the opening cysteine and the closing phenylalanine or tryptophan. A D gene is named only where the DNA matches it firmly. A clone size is listed for some rows: how often the clone was seen (once, few, many), or a class if it is expanded.

V gene,J gene,D gene,clone size,CDR3 protein,CDR3 DNA
TRBV4-3,TRBJ2-5,.,.,CASSQEGRTARETQYF,TGCGCCAGCAGCCAAGAGGGACGTACCGCGAGGGAGACCCAGTACTTC
TRBV4-3,TRBJ2-7,TRBD1,.,CASSQGQGVSYEQYF,TGCGCCAGCAGCCAAGGCCAGGGGGTATCCTACGAGCAGTACTTC
TRBV19,TRBJ2-7,.,few,CASSMLGDEQYF,TGTGCCAGTAGTATGTTGGGGGACGAGCAGTACTTC
TRBV2,TRBJ2-2,.,.,CASSPTTGNTGELFF,TGTGCCAGCAGCCCTACGACAGGGAACACCGGGGAGCTGTTTTTT
TRBV14,TRBJ1-2,.,once,CASCPYRAYGYTF,TGTGCCAGCTGCCCCTACAGGGCCTATGGCTACACCTTC
TRBV29-1,TRBJ2-3,TRBD1,.,CSVQPGQGTTDTQYF,TGCAGCGTCCAGCCGGGACAGGGGACGACAGATACGCAGTATTTT
TRBV11-2,TRBJ1-1,.,.,CASSPPTGMAVNTEAFF,TGTGCCAGCAGCCCCCCGACGGGGATGGCCGTGAACACTGAAGCTTTCTTT
TRBV7-2,TRBJ2-4,.,once,CASSLARGGNIQYF,TGTGCCAGCAGCTTAGCGCGAGGGGGGAACATTCAGTACTTC
TRBV4-1,TRBJ2-7,.,.,CASSQVATSYEQYF,TGCGCCAGCAGCCAAGTCGCGACCTCCTACGAGCAGTACTTC
TRBV29-1,TRBJ1-1,.,.,CSVIGLPNTEAFF,TGCAGCGTTATAGGATTGCCGAACACTGAAGCTTTCTTT
TRBV19,TRBJ1-2,.,.,CASSRGGIPNYGYTF,TGTGCCAGTAGTAGAGGCGGTATCCCCAACTATGGCTACACCTTC
TRBV29-1,TRBJ1-2,TRBD1,.,CSVEDLTGRSNNYGYTF,TGCAGCGTTGAAGATCTGACAGGGAGGAGTAACAACTATGGCTACACCTTC
TRBV5-1,TRBJ2-7,.,.,CASSLSRVASYEQYF,TGCGCCAGCAGCTTGAGTCGGGTCGCGTCCTACGAGCAGTACTTC
TRBV30,TRBJ1-2,.,.,CAWSLGDLPLRGYTF,TGTGCCTGGAGTTTGGGGGATCTTCCCCTAAGGGGCTACACCTTC
TRBV7-9,TRBJ2-3,TRBD1,.,CASSLDRGDTQYF,TGTGCCAGCAGCTTAGACAGGGGAGATACGCAGTATTTT
TRBV27,TRBJ2-2,.,.,CASSLYPGELFF,TGTGCCAGCAGTTTATATCCCGGGGAGCTGTTTTTT
TRBV29-1,TRBJ2-1,.,.,CSVEPPGVSGTQFF,TGCAGCGTTGAACCCCCTGGGGTAAGCGGAACTCAGTTCTTC
TRBV30,TRBJ1-2,.,.,CAWSGNNYGYTF,TGTGCCTGGAGTGGGAATAACTATGGCTACACCTTC
TRBV6-5,TRBJ2-1,TRBD1,.,CASRPRDRVYNEQFF,TGTGCCAGCAGGCCCCGGGACAGGGTTTACAATGAGCAGTTCTTC
TRBV10-3,TRBJ2-7,TRBD1,.,CAISGTGGEQYF,TGTGCCATCAGTGGGACAGGGGGCGAGCAGTACTTC
TRBV6-1,TRBJ1-1,.,few,CASKGEAAYTEAFF,TGTGCCAGCAAGGGAGAGGCGGCATACACTGAAGCTTTCTTT
TRBV11-2,TRBJ2-2,TRBD2,.,CASSSPLSGTGELFF,TGTGCCAGCAGCTCTCCCCTTAGCGGGACCGGGGAGCTGTTTTTT
TRBV5-4,TRBJ1-2,.,.,CASSIPGQLFYGYTF,TGTGCCAGCAGCATTCCCGGACAGCTCTTCTATGGCTACACCTTC
TRBV2,TRBJ2-7,.,.,CATQITYEQYF,TGTGCCACCCAAATAACCTACGAGCAGTACTTC
TRBV29-1,TRBJ2-3,TRBD2,.,CSVPREGRTDTQYF,TGCAGCGTTCCGAGGGAGGGGAGAACAGATACGCAGTATTTT
TRBV7-2,TRBJ2-2,.,once,CASSLVSNTGELFF,TGTGCCAGCAGCTTAGTGTCGAACACCGGGGAGCTGTTTTTT
TRBV27,TRBJ1-1,.,.,CASSTRGQNTEAFF,TGTGCCAGCAGTACCCGGGGACAGAACACTGAAGCTTTCTTT
TRBV2,TRBJ2-1,.,many,CASRWSGNYNEQFF,TGTGCCAGCAGGTGGTCCGGGAACTACAATGAGCAGTTCTTC
TRBV10-3,TRBJ1-4,TRBD1,few,CAISGHRGSSEKLFF,TGTGCCATCAGTGGCCACAGGGGGTCTAGTGAAAAACTGTTTTTT
TRBV12-5,TRBJ2-3,.,.,CASGLSRLTDTQYF,TGTGCTAGTGGTTTGAGTCGCCTAACAGATACGCAGTATTTT
TRBV30,TRBJ1-2,.,.,CAWSVINRENGYTF,TGTGCCTGGAGTGTAATCAACAGAGAGAATGGCTACACCTTC
TRBV7-2,TRBJ2-7,.,few,CASSQIQGEQYF,TGTGCCAGCAGCCAAATCCAGGGGGAGCAGTACTTC
TRBV7-3,TRBJ2-5,TRBD2,.,CASSSRGEETQYF,TGTGCCAGCAGCTCGCGGGGGGAAGAGACCCAGTACTTC
TRBV29-1,TRBJ2-1,TRBD1,few,CSVDKAQGAYNEQFF,TGCAGCGTTGACAAGGCGCAGGGGGCCTACAATGAGCAGTTCTTC
TRBV5-1,TRBJ1-2,.,.,CASKAGTWGYTF,TGCGCCAGCAAGGCCGGGACGTGGGGCTACACCTTC
TRBV2,TRBJ1-1,TRBD1,.,CASRPRTGVSTEAFF,TGTGCCAGCAGACCCAGGACAGGGGTGAGCACTGAAGCTTTCTTT
TRBV9,TRBJ2-1,.,.,CASSVGYEQFF,TGTGCCAGCAGCGTAGGGTATGAGCAGTTCTTC
TRBV6-5,TRBJ1-5,.,.,CASSHKGRSNQPQHF,TGTGCCAGCAGCCATAAGGGACGCAGCAATCAGCCCCAGCATTTT
TRBV7-2,TRBJ2-3,TRBD1,few,CASSARTGNTQYF,TGTGCCAGCAGCGCTCGGACAGGGAACACGCAGTATTTT
TRBV7-2,TRBJ1-2,.,.,CASTGDNYGYTF,TGTGCCAGCACCGGGGACAACTATGGCTACACCTTC
TRBV10-3,TRBJ2-1,TRBD1,many,CAISWDRESNEQFF,TGTGCCATCAGCTGGGACAGGGAATCCAATGAGCAGTTCTTC
TRBV5-6,TRBJ1-1,.,.,CASSAGLEAFF,TGTGCCAGCAGCGCGGGGCTTGAAGCTTTCTTT
TRBV15,TRBJ1-5,.,.,CATSKGGGNNQPQHF,TGTGCCACCAGCAAAGGTGGGGGCAACAATCAGCCCCAGCATTTT
TRBV7-8,TRBJ2-1,.,.,CASSFDGNEQFF,TGTGCCAGCAGCTTTGACGGCAATGAGCAGTTCTTC
TRBV25-1,TRBJ2-7,.,.,CASSDGHFSYEQYF,TGTGCCAGCAGTGATGGCCATTTCTCCTACGAGCAGTACTTC
TRBV9,TRBJ2-3,.,.,CASSARGSGASTDTQYF,TGTGCCAGCAGCGCTCGAGGGAGCGGAGCTAGCACAGATACGCAGTATTTT